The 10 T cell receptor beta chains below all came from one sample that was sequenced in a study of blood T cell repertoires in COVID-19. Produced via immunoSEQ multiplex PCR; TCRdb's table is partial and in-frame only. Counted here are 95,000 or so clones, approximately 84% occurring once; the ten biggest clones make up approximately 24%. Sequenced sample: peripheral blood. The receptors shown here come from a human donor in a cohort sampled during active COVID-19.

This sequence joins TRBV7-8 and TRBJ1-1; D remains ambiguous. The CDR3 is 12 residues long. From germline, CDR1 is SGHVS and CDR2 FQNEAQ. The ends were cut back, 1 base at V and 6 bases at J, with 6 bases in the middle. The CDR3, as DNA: TGTGCCAGCAGCTTAGTACGGGCTGAAGCTTTCTTT. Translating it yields CASSLVRAEAFF.

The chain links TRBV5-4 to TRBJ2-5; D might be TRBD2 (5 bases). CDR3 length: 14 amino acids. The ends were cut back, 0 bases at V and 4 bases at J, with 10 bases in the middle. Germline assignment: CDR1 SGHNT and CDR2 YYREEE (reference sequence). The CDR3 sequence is CASSLGLAGETQYF. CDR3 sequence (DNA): TGTGCCAGCAGCTTGGGTCTAGCCGGAGAGACCCAGTACTTC.

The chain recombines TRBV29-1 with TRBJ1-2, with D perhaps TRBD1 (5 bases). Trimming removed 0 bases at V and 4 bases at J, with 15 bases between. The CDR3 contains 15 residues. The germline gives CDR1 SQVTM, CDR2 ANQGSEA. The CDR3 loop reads CSVEEPGLLAYGYTF. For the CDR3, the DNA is TGCAGCGTTGAAGAGCCGGGACTGCTTGCCTATGGCTACACCTTC.

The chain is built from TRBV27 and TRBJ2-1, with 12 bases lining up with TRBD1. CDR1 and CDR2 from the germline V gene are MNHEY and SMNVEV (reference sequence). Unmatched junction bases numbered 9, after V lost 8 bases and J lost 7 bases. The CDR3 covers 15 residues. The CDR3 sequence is CASEDPGQGANEQFF. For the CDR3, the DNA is TGTGCCAGCGAAGATCCGGGACAGGGGGCAAATGAGCAGTTCTTC.

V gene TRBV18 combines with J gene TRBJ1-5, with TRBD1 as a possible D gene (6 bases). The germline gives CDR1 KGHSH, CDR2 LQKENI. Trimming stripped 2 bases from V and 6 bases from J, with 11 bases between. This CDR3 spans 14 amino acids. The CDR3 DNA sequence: TGTGCCAGCTCACCAGGAACGGACAGTCAGCCCCAGCATTTT. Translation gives CASSPGTDSQPQHF.

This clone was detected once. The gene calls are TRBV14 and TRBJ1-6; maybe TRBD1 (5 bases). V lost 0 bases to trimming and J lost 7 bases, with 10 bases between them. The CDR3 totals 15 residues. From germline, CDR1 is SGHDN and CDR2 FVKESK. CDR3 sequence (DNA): TGTGCCAGCAGCCAAGAGCAGGGTTGGAATTCACCCCTCCACTTT. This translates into CASSQEQGWNSPLHF.

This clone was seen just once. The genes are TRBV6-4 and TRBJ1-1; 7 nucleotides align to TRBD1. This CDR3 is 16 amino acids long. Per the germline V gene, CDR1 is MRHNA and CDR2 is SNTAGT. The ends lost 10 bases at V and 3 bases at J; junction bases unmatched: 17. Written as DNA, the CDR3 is TGTGCCAACACCAAGATGGGACAGCCTCGTGACACTGAAGCTTTCTTT. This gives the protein CANTKMGQPRDTEAFF.

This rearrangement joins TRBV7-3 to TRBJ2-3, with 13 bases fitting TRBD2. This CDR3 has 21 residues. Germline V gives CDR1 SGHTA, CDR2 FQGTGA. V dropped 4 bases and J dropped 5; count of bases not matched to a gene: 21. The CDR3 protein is CASSSTPRGLAGANRLDTQYF. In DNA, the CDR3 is TGTGCCAGCAGCTCCACCCCGCGAGGACTAGCGGGGGCTAATAGGTTAGATACGCAGTATTTT. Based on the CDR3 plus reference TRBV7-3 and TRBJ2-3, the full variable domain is GAGVSQTPSNKVTEKGKYVELRCDPISGHTALYWYRQSLGQGPEFLIYFQGTGAADDSGLPNDRFFAVRPEGSVSTLKIQRTERGDSAVYLCASSSTPRGLAGANRLDTQYFGPGTRLTVL.

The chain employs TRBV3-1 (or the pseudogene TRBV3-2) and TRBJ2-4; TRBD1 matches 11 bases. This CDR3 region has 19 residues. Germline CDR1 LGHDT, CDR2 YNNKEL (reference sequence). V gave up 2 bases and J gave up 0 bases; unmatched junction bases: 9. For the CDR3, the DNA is TGTGCCAGCAGCCAAATGGGGACAGGGGGTTTGGGAGCCAAAAACATTCAGTACTTC. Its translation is CASSQMGTGGLGAKNIQYF.

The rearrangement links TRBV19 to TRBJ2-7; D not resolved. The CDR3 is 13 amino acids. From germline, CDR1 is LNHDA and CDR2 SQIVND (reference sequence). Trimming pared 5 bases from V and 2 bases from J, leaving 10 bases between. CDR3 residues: CASSSGYTYEQYF. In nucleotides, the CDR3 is TGTGCCAGTAGTTCAGGCTACACCTACGAGCAGTACTTC. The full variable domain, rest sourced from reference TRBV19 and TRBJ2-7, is DGGITQSPKYLFRKEGQNVTLSCEQNLNHDAMYWYRQDPGQGLRLIYYSQIVNDFQKGDIAEGYSVSREKKESFPLTVTSAQKNPTAFYLCASSSGYTYEQYFGPGTRLTVT.